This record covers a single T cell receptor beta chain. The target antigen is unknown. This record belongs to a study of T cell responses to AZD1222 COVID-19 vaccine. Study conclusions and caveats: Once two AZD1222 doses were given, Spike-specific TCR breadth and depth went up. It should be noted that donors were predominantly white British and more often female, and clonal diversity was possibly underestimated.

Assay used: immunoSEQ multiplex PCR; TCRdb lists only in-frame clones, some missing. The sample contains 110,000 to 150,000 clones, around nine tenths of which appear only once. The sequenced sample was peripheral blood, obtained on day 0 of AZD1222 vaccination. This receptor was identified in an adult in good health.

The CDR3 loop reads CASSLAEPRAGELFF. DNA for the CDR3: TGCGCCAGCAGCTTGGCGGAGCCGAGGGCCGGGGAGCTGTTTTTT. The rearrangement links TRBV5-1 to TRBJ2-2; D may be TRBD2 (5 bases). This CDR3 has 15 residues. Germline V gene sequence: CDR1 SGHRS, CDR2 YFSETQ. V was shortened by 0 bases and J by 6 bases, with 12 bases between the two germline ends. Full variable domain (rest looked up from reference TRBV5-1 and TRBJ2-2): KAGVTQTPRYLIKTRGQQVTLSCSPISGHRSVSWYQQTPGQGLQFLFEYFSETQRNKGNFPGRFSGRQFSNSRSEMNVSTLELGDSALYLCASSLAEPRAGELFFGEGSRLTVL.